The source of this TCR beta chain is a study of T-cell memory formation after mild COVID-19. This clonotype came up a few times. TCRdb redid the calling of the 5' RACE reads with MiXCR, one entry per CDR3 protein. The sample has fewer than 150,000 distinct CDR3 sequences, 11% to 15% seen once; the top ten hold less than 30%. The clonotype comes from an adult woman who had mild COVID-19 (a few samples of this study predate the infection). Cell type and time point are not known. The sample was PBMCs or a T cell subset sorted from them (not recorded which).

CDR3 DNA sequence: TGTGCCAGCAGCCCCAACAGGGGGAACACTGAAGCTTTCTTT. Encoded protein: CASSPNRGNTEAFF. This chain connects TRBV16 to TRBJ1-1; the match to TRBD1 covers 7 bases. J was trimmed by 1 base and V by 4 bases; bases with no gene match: 3. Germline lookup yields CDR1 KGHSY and CDR2 FQNENV. CDR3 size: 14 residues.